These T cell receptor beta chains were read from a single sample in a study of cytomegalovirus exposure and HLA in healthy donors. Clones were sequenced by immunoSEQ multiplex PCR, and TCRdb holds only the in-frame ones, with some missing. The sample has 110,000 to 150,000 clones; around four fifths are singletons. Input material: PBMCs. These receptors originate from a male donor in good health and CMV-seronegative. The CDR3 runs from the conserved cysteine through the conserved F or W. The D gene is left open where the match is weak. The size entry is marked missing in some rows and otherwise reads once, few, many or a size class.

D,J,length,V,size,DNA,CDR3
.,TRBJ2-1,14,TRBV11-3,.,TGTGCCAGCAGCCTAACACCCTCCGCCGGGAGGCAGTTCTTC,CASSLTPSAGRQFF
.,TRBJ1-1,16,TRBV6-4,.,TGTGCCAGCAGTGACTCGGGGGAGGATTCGAACACTGAAGCTTTCTTT,CASSDSGEDSNTEAFF
.,TRBJ1-2,12,TRBV28,.,TGTGCCAGCAGTTCTGAGAGATATGGCTACACCTTC,CASSSERYGYTF
.,TRBJ2-7,14,TRBV5-4,few,TGTGCCAGCAGCACCCTAGAAAGGGGCGGCGAGCAGTACTTC,CASSTLERGGEQYF
TRBD1,TRBJ2-1,17,TRBV5-1,.,TGCGCCAGCAGCTTGGCCCCGGGACAGGGGGCGCGCAATGAGCAGTTCTTC,CASSLAPGQGARNEQFF
TRBD1,TRBJ2-1,14,TRBV7-6,.,TGTGCCAGCAGCTTGGGACAGGGAAGCTCTGAGCAGTTCTTC,CASSLGQGSSEQFF
TRBD2,TRBJ2-1,15,TRBV4-3,.,TGCGCCAGCAGCCAAGGCCTAGCGGTTTACAATGAGCAGTTCTTC,CASSQGLAVYNEQFF
TRBD2,TRBJ2-1,16,TRBV7-8,.,TGTGCCAGCAGCCTGCGGACTAGCGAGGTTCGCAATGAGCAGTTCTTC,CASSLRTSEVRNEQFF
TRBD1,TRBJ2-3,17,TRBV25-1,.,TGTGCCAGCAGTGAAAGTGTGACAGGGGCTAGCACAGATACGCAGTATTTT,CASSESVTGASTDTQYF
TRBD2,TRBJ2-3,15,TRBV7-6,few,TGTGCCAGCAGCGCGACTAGCGGGGGCACAGATACGCAGTATTTT,CASSATSGGTDTQYF
.,TRBJ2-7,12,TRBV18,.,TGTGCCAGCTCACCTGGAGGCTACGAGCAGTACTTC,CASSPGGYEQYF
.,TRBJ2-5,14,TRBV5-1,.,TGCGCCAGCAGCTTGGATCCGGTGTCGGAGACCCAGTACTTC,CASSLDPVSETQYF
.,TRBJ1-4,15,TRBV5-6,.,TGTGCCAGCACCGTCTCCCCCGCAACTAATGAAAAACTGTTTTTT,CASTVSPATNEKLFF
TRBD1,TRBJ1-2,17,TRBV28,.,TGTGCCAGCAGTTTACCCCGGACAGGGTCCCCAAATTATGGCTACACCTTC,CASSLPRTGSPNYGYTF
.,TRBJ2-2,11,TRBV18,.,TGTGCCAGCCTCGACACCGGGGAGCTGTTTTTT,CASLDTGELFF
.,TRBJ2-7,11,TRBV25-1,.,TGTGCCAGCAGTGAATCTTCCGAGCAGTACTTC,CASSESSEQYF
.,TRBJ2-3,13,TRBV27,.,TGTGCCAGCAGTCTACTTAATACAGATACGCAGTATTTT,CASSLLNTDTQYF
TRBD1,TRBJ2-7,15,TRBV6-5,.,TGTGCCAGCAGTTCTCCCGGGACAGGGACCTACGAGCAGTACTTC,CASSSPGTGTYEQYF
.,TRBJ1-4,14,TRBV21-1,.,TGTGCCAGCAGCATCGAGGAACCTAATGAAAAACTGTTTTTT,CASSIEEPNEKLFF
TRBD1,TRBJ2-1,15,TRBV2,.,TGTGCCACCGGACGCGGACAGGGAATAGTAAATGAGCAGTTCTTC,CATGRGQGIVNEQFF
TRBD1,TRBJ1-4,17,TRBV7-9,.,TGTGCCAGCAGCATACAGGGGGGGACAGGGCGCAATGAAAAACTGTTTTTT,CASSIQGGTGRNEKLFF
TRBD2,TRBJ2-1,17,TRBV27,.,TGTGCCAGCAGTTTATGGGGCGGGAGAGGGTCCTACAATGAGCAGTTCTTC,CASSLWGGRGSYNEQFF
.,TRBJ1-6,14,TRBV5-1,.,TGCGCCAGCAGAATACAGGACTATAATTCACCCCTCCACTTT,CASRIQDYNSPLHF
.,TRBJ1-3,13,TRBV6-5,.,TGTGCCAGCAGTCGGAGCCTGCAAGACACCATATATTTT,CASSRSLQDTIYF
.,TRBJ1-2,13,TRBV2,.,TGTGCCAGCACAGGGTTGGTCCTAGGGGGCTACACCTTC,CASTGLVLGGYTF
TRBD1,TRBJ1-5,15,TRBV15,.,TGTGCCACCAGCAGGGACAGGGGTAACAATCAGCCCCAGCATTTT,CATSRDRGNNQPQHF
TRBD1,TRBJ1-6,15,TRBV7-3,.,TGTGCCAGCAGCTTAGCTTCAGGGGGTGGTTCACCCCTCCACTTT,CASSLASGGGSPLHF
TRBD1,TRBJ1-5,16,TRBV5-1,.,TGCGCCAGCAGCACAGGCCCGGACAGGGCTAATCAGCCCCAGCATTTT,CASSTGPDRANQPQHF
TRBD1,TRBJ1-2,15,TRBV29-1,.,TGCAGCGTTGTGGGACAGGGGAAGGGAGACTATGGCTACACCTTC,CSVVGQGKGDYGYTF